Each of the 22 T cell receptor beta chains below was sequenced from the same sample in a study of T cells after posttransplantation cyclophosphamide. Cyclophosphamide on days +3 and +4 followed busulfan-fludarabine conditioning and a marrow graft. Measured with immunoSEQ multiplex PCR; TCRdb has only the in-frame clones, and not every one. The sample yields about 3,300 clones, without any singletons. The material sequenced was PBMCs, taken after allogeneic stem cell transplant with posttransplant cyclophosphamide. The receptors were sampled from a male patient aged 30 to 40 who received an allogeneic stem cell transplant from a related donor, was CMV-positive, and had acute GVHD only. Some T cells may be the graft donor's.

This clone was recorded many times. V and J are TRBV4-3 and TRBJ1-6; the match to TRBD1 covers 7 bases. The J segment lost 0 bases and the V segment lost 3 bases, leaving 2 bases of the junction unmatched. Germline values: CDR1 LGHNA, CDR2 YSLEER. The CDR3 totals 16 residues. CDR3 sequence (DNA): TGCGCCAGCAGCCAGGACAGGAGCTCCTATAATTCACCCCTCCACTTT. Translating gives CASSQDRSSYNSPLHF.

This clone was detected many times. This sequence joins TRBV5-1 and TRBJ2-7; D may be TRBD2 (6 bases). The CDR3 totals 14 residues. Per the germline V gene, CDR1 is SGHRS and CDR2 is YFSETQ. Trimming shortened V by 0 bases and J by 2 bases, and 9 bases separated the two germline ends. The CDR3 is CASSLAGGTYEQYF. CDR3 bases: TGCGCCAGCAGCTTGGCCGGGGGAACCTACGAGCAGTACTTC.

This clone has at least ten counts. The rearrangement uses TRBV7-9 and TRBJ1-4; TRBD1 matches 12 bases. CDR3 length: 17 residues. Losses at the gene ends were 3 bases for V and 11 bases for J; bases not matched to a gene: 13. CDR1 and CDR2 (germline): SEHNR, FQNEAQ (reference sequence). CDR3 DNA sequence: TGTGCCAGCAGCTTTAAGTCCCGGGACAGGGGGCGAAACAAACTGTTTTTT. Translating gives CASSFKSRDRGRNKLFF. The full variable domain, its missing parts supplied by reference TRBV7-9 and TRBJ1-4, is DTGVSQNPRHKITKRGQNVTFRCDPISEHNRLYWYRQTLGQGPEFLTYFQNEAQLEKSRLLSDRFSAERPKGSFSTLEIQRTEQGDSAMYLCASSFKSRDRGRNKLFFGSGTQLSVL.

This clone was recorded at least ten times. This chain uses TRBV27 with TRBJ2-2; TRBD2 agrees at 9 bases. J gave up 4 bases and V 1 base, and 13 bases lay outside the gene matches. Germline V gene lookup returns CDR1 MNHEY and CDR2 SMNVEV (reference sequence). The length of the CDR3 is 19 residues. The CDR3 DNA is TGTGCCAGCAGTTTATATGGGAAGTCTAGCGGGGCGCTCACCGGGGAGCTGTTTTTT. This sequence encodes CASSLYGKSSGALTGELFF.

This clone came up many times. This rearrangement joins TRBV11-2 to TRBJ2-7, with D possibly matching TRBD1 (5 bases). The CDR3 is 14 amino acids. V shed 6 bases and J shed 5 bases, with 17 bases lying between them. The germline V gene encodes CDR1 SGHAT and CDR2 FQNNGV. The CDR3 reads CASSSTRVAHEQYF. In DNA form, the CDR3 reads TGTGCCAGCAGTTCGACCAGGGTGGCCCACGAGCAGTACTTC.

At least ten counts were recorded for this clone. The gene calls are TRBV4-3 and TRBJ1-2; D is uncertain. Germline V gene data show CDR1 as LGHNA and CDR2 as YSLEER. The CDR3 loop spans 18 amino acids. The V and J ends lost 4 bases and 12 bases respectively, with 33 bases between them. The CDR3 sequence: CASSLRGGLHPSGAIHTF. DNA of the CDR3: TGCGCCAGCAGCCTCCGGGGAGGGCTCCACCCGTCTGGTGCAATCCACACCTTC.

This clone is categorized as medium-sized (0.01 to 0.1%). This chain uses TRBV2 with TRBJ1-1, with D possibly being TRBD1 (5 bases). Germline CDR1 is SNHLY and CDR2 is FYNNEI. This CDR3 is 14 amino acids long. V gave up 5 bases and J gave up 0 bases, with 10 bases separating them. CDR3 coding DNA: TGTGCCAGCAGTTGGACACCAATGAACACTGAAGCTTTCTTT. It encodes CASSWTPMNTEAFF.

In its sample, this clone was seen many times. The rearrangement links TRBV12-3 or TRBV12-4 to TRBJ2-3; a possible D gene is TRBD1 (5 bases). V gave up 6 bases and J gave up 1 base, with 11 bases separating them. CDR3 length: 14 residues. The CDR3 spells CASSRVTGTDTQYF. The CDR3 coding sequence is TGTGCCAGCAGCAGGGTAACTGGCACAGATACGCAGTATTTT.

The sample holds many counts of this clone. This chain links TRBV9 with TRBJ2-7, with no clear D. Germline loops: CDR1 SGDLS, CDR2 YYNGEE. The V and J ends lost 0 bases and 4 bases respectively, with 14 bases between them. This CDR3 spans 15 amino acids. The CDR3 bases are TGTGCCAGCAGCGTAGAGCCGAACCTCCTTTACGAGCAGTACTTC. It translates to CASSVEPNLLYEQYF.

In this sample, this clone turned up many times. The J gene is TRBJ2-3, the V gene TRBV30; 9 bases fit TRBD2. Unmatched junction bases numbered 4, after V lost 0 bases and J lost 6 bases. The CDR3 loop spans 14 amino acids. CDR1 is GTSNPN and CDR2 is SVGIG in the germline V gene (reference sequence). The CDR3 is CAWSVRGGADTQYF. CDR3 coding DNA: TGTGCCTGGAGTGTACGCGGGGGGGCCGATACGCAGTATTTT.

This clone was seen ten or more times. The rearrangement uses TRBV2 and TRBJ2-2; 8 bases align to TRBD2. This CDR3 contains 14 residues. From germline, CDR1 is SNHLY and CDR2 FYNNEI. V shed 5 bases and J 3 bases; nucleotides not matched to a gene: 2. The CDR3, as DNA: TGTGCCAGCAGTTTACTAGCGGACACCGGGGAGCTGTTTTTT. Translation: CASSLLADTGELFF.

The chain is built from TRBV30 and TRBJ1-5; D remains unclear. CDR1 is GTSNPN and CDR2 is SVGIG in the germline V gene (reference sequence). This CDR3 spans 16 amino acids. The V gene lost 1 base and the J gene lost 9 bases, with 22 bases spanning the gap. The CDR3 bases are TGTGCCTGGAGTGCGTCCGGGTCCGACTTCTCCCGGCCCCAGCATTTT. It yields the protein CAWSASGSDFSRPQHF.

This clone occurred many times. V usage is TRBV6-2 or TRBV6-3 and J usage is TRBJ2-6, with D perhaps matching TRBD1 (5 bases). CDR3 length: 15 amino acids. Trimming removed 2 bases from V and 0 bases from J, with 5 bases in between. From germline, CDR1 is MNHEY and CDR2 SVGEGT. The CDR3 DNA reads TGTGCCAGCAGTTACAGGGGCTCTGGGGCCAACGTCCTGACTTTC. Its protein is CASSYRGSGANVLTF.

This clone was picked up many times. This sequence joins TRBV11-2 and TRBJ2-5; perhaps TRBD2 as D (6 bases). The CDR3 length is 14 residues. Trimming took 6 bases from V and 5 from J, leaving 16 bases between them. CDR1 and CDR2 from the germline V gene are SGHAT and FQNNGV. CDR3 coding DNA: TGTGCCAGCAGGAAGCACCGGGACTGGGAGACCCAGTACTTC. Amino acid sequence: CASRKHRDWETQYF.

The gene calls are TRBV23-1 and TRBJ2-3; weak D call: TRBD1 (6 bases). TRBV23-1 qualifies as an ORF whose function is uncertain. Deletions cut 3 bases from V and 2 bases from J, with 18 bases between. The CDR3 consists of 17 residues. CDR3 nucleotide sequence: TGCGCCAGCAGTCACCCGGGACATCTAAAGTTCACAGATACGCAGTATTTT. It codes for CASSHPGHLKFTDTQYF.

At least ten counts were recorded for this clone. V and J are TRBV19 and TRBJ2-2; 8 nucleotides match TRBD2. In germline, CDR1 is LNHDA, CDR2 SQIVND (reference sequence). Unmatched junction bases numbered 16, after V lost 6 bases and J lost 7 bases. There are 17 residues in the CDR3. CDR3 nucleotide sequence: TGTGCCAGTAGCCGCAAAATCGGGGGGGAGATAGGCGGGGAGCTGTTTTTT. It yields the protein CASSRKIGGEIGGELFF. The variable domain in full, completed from reference TRBV19 and TRBJ2-2, reads DGGITQSPKYLFRKEGQNVTLSCEQNLNHDAMYWYRQDPGQGLRLIYYSQIVNDFQKGDIAEGYSVSREKKESFPLTVTSAQKNPTAFYLCASSRKIGGEIGGELFFGEGSRLTVL.

The table lists this clone with many counts. J is TRBJ1-5 and V is TRBV2; TRBD1 agrees at 7 bases. CDR1 is SNHLY and CDR2 is FYNNEI in the germline V gene. Trimming removed 7 bases from V and 0 bases from J; junction bases left unmatched: 3. CDR3 size: 14 residues. The CDR3 spells CASTRGDSNQPQHF. CDR3 sequence (DNA): TGTGCCAGCACCAGGGGGGATAGCAATCAGCCCCAGCATTTT.

This clone rates as medium-sized. This chain uses TRBV4-3 with TRBJ2-2; possibly TRBD1 for D (6 bases). This CDR3 is 14 amino acids long. V gave up 5 bases and J gave up 6 bases, with 13 bases separating them. Germline V gene sequence: CDR1 LGHNA, CDR2 YSLEER. In DNA, the CDR3 is TGCGCCAGCAGCGTAATACAGGGCGCCGGGGAGCTGTTTTTT. Translated, it gives CASSVIQGAGELFF.

This clone was seen at least ten times. The gene calls are TRBV6-5 and TRBJ1-1, with TRBD1 as a possible D gene (6 bases). Germline V lookup: CDR1 MNHEY, CDR2 SVGAGI. Trimming pared 6 bases from V and 11 bases from J, leaving 13 bases between. This CDR3 spans 11 amino acids. The CDR3 spells CASSLGQSAFF. CDR3 DNA sequence: TGTGCCAGCAGCCTAGGACAGAGTGCTTTCTTT.

This clone was observed at least ten times. The chain uses TRBV12-3 or TRBV12-4 and TRBJ1-1; possibly TRBD1 for D (5 bases). The V and J ends lost 8 bases and 3 bases respectively, with 22 bases between them. The CDR3 sequence is 16 residues long. The CDR3 here is CASRKGLTDLHTEAFF. The CDR3 DNA sequence: TGTGCCAGCCGAAAGGGGCTTACAGACCTACACACTGAAGCTTTCTTT.

This clone was observed many times. The chain employs TRBV30 and TRBJ1-3, with D unresolved. V was trimmed by 2 bases and J by 2 bases, leaving 10 bases between them. The CDR3 has 14 residues. Germline CDR1 reads GTSNPN; CDR2 reads SVGIG (reference sequence). This CDR3 reads CAWSPGNPGNTIYF. CDR3 sequence (DNA): TGTGCCTGGAGTCCAGGTAACCCTGGAAACACCATATATTTT.

This clone was seen at least ten times. V is TRBV6-5 and J is TRBJ2-5; D perhaps matches TRBD1 (5 bases). This CDR3 region has 14 residues. Trimming removed 5 bases at V and 4 bases at J, with 14 bases between. CDR1 and CDR2 (germline): MNHEY, SVGAGI. CDR3 DNA: TGTGCCAGCAGTACCCTCCAAACAGGAGAGACCCAGTACTTC. Its translation: CASSTLQTGETQYF.